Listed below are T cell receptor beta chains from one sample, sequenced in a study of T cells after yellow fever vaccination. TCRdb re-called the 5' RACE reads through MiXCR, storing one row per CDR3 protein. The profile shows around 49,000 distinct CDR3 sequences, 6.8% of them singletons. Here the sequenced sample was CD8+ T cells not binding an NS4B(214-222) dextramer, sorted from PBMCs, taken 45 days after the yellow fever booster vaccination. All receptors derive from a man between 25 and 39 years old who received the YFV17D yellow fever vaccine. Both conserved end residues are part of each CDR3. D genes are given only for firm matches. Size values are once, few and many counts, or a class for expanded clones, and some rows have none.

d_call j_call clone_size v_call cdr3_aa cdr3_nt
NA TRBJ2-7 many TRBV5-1 CASSTGGGEQYF TGCGCCAGCAGCACTGGGGGCGGCGAGCAGTACTTC
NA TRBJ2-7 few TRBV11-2 CASEADKREQYF TGTGCCAGCGAGGCGGATAAGCGCGAGCAGTACTTC
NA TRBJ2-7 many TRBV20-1 CSASPGTWEPTYEQYF TGCAGTGCTAGTCCCGGGACGTGGGAGCCCACCTACGAGCAGTACTTC
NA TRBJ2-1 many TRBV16 CASNEVSEQFF TGTGCCAGCAACGAGGTATCTGAGCAGTTCTTC
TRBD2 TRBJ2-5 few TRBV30 CAWNSGAGGETQYF TGTGCCTGGAATTCGGGCGCGGGAGGGGAGACCCAGTACTTC
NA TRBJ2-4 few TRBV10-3 CAISDTDRLAKNIQYF TGTGCCATCAGTGATACAGACAGACTAGCCAAAAACATTCAGTACTTC
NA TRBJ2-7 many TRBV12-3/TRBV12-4 CASGQGPTYEQYF TGTGCCAGCGGCCAGGGACCCACCTACGAGCAGTACTTC
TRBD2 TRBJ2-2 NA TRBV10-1 CASSGGLAGTGEPFF TGCGCCAGCAGTGGGGGTCTAGCGGGAACCGGGGAGCCGTTTTTT
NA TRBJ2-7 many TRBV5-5 CASSLEGGYEQYF TGTGCCAGCAGCTTGGAGGGGGGCTACGAGCAGTACTTC
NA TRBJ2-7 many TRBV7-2 CASTDKAPSGSYEQYF TGTGCCAGCACCGACAAGGCCCCTTCCGGCTCCTACGAGCAGTACTTC
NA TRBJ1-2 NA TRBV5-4 CASSQGQSGYTF TGTGCCAGCAGCCAAGGACAGTCTGGCTACACCTTC
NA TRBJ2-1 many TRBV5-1 CASSLAWDNYNEQFF TGCGCCAGCAGCTTGGCGTGGGACAACTACAATGAGCAGTTCTTC
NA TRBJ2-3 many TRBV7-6 CASSLAADTQYF TGTGCCAGCAGCTTAGCCGCAGATACGCAGTATTTT
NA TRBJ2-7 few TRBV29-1 CRVEDLNEQYF TGCCGCGTTGAAGATCTAAACGAGCAGTACTTC
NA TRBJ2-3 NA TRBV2 CASSDGDFPDTQYF TGTGCCAGCAGTGATGGGGACTTTCCAGATACGCAGTATTTT
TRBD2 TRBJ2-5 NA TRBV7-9 CAWGLAGGGETQYF TGTGCTTGGGGCCTCGCGGGAGGCGGGGAGACCCAGTACTTC
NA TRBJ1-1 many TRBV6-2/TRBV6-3 CASSYQYTEAFF TGTGCCAGCAGTTACCAGTACACTGAAGCTTTCTTT
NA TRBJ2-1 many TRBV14 CASSQVGGYNSYNEQFF TGTGCCAGCAGCCAAGTTGGGGGCTATAACTCCTACAATGAGCAGTTCTTC
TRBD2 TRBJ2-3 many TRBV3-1 CASSPPALALTDTQYF TGTGCCAGCAGTCCTCCGGCACTAGCGCTCACAGATACGCAGTATTTT
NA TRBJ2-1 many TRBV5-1 CASSLEGPNYNEQFF TGCGCCAGCAGCTTGGAAGGACCGAACTACAATGAGCAGTTCTTC
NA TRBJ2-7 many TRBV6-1 CASSGLEDSTYEQYF TGTGCCAGCAGTGGCTTAGAAGACAGCACCTACGAGCAGTACTTC
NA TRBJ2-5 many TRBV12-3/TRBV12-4 CASSYNRETQYF TGTGCCAGCAGTTACAACAGGGAGACCCAGTACTTC
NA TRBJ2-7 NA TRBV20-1 CSARDGGSSYEQYF TGCAGTGCTAGAGATGGAGGATCGAGCTACGAGCAGTACTTC
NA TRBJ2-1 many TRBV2 CASSAIRGDEQFF TGTGCCAGCAGTGCGATCCGTGGAGATGAGCAGTTCTTC
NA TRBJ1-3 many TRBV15 CATSRASDTTYF TGTGCCACCAGCAGAGCATCGGACACCACATATTTT
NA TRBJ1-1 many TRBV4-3 CASSWGTLTEAFF TGCGCCAGCAGTTGGGGCACCTTAACTGAAGCTTTCTTT
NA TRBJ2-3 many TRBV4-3 CASSQGWTLGTDTQYF TGCGCCAGCAGCCAAGGATGGACACTTGGAACAGATACGCAGTATTTT
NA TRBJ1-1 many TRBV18 CASSSYLSGLENTEAFF TGTGCCAGCTCCTCTTACTTGTCGGGGTTGGAGAACACTGAAGCTTTCTTT
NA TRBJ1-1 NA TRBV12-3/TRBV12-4 CASSLRGSNTEAFF TGTGCCAGCAGTTTGAGGGGAAGTAACACTGAAGCTTTCTTT
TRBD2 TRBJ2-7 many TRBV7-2 CASSYTSGPYEQYF TGTGCCAGCAGCTATACTAGCGGGCCCTACGAGCAGTACTTC
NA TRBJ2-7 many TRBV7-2 CASSVRDRDYEQYF TGTGCCAGCAGCGTTAGGGACCGAGACTACGAGCAGTACTTC
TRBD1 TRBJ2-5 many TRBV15 CATSSGTGFKTQYF TGTGCCACCAGCAGCGGGACAGGGTTTAAGACCCAGTACTTC
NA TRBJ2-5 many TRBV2 CASSDQEETQYF TGTGCCAGCAGTGATCAGGAAGAGACCCAGTACTTC
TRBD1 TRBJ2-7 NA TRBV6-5 CASSYLPGTGFYEQYF TGTGCCAGCAGTTACCTACCCGGGACAGGGTTTTACGAGCAGTACTTC
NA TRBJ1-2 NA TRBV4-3 CASSQDLVGAGQTSYGYTF TGCGCCAGCAGCCAAGATCTCGTTGGGGCCGGACAGACTTCCTATGGCTACACCTTC
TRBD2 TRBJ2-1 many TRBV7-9 CASSSGLGWTNEQFF TGTGCCAGCAGCTCTGGACTAGGGTGGACCAATGAGCAGTTCTTC
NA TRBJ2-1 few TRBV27 CASSLRGGGNEQFF TGTGCCAGCAGTCTCAGGGGGGGGGGCAATGAGCAGTTCTTC